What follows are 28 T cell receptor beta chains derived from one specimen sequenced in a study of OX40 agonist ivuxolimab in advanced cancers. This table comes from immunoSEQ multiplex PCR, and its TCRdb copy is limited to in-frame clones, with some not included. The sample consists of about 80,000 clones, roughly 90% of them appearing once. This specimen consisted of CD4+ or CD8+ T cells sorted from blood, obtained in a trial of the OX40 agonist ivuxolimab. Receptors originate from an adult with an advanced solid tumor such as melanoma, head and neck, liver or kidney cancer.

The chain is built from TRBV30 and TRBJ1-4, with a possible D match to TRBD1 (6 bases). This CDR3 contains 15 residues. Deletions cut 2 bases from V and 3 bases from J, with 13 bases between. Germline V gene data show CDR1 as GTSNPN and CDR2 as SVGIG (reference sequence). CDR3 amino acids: CAWSTEGGSNEKLFF. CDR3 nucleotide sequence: TGTGCCTGGAGTACCGAGGGGGGGTCTAATGAAAAACTGTTTTTT.

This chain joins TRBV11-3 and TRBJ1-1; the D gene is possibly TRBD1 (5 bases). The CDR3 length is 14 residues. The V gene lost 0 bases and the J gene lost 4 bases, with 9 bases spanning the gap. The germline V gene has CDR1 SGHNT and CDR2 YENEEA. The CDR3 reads CASSLEGVGTEAFF. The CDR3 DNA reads TGTGCCAGCAGCTTAGAGGGGGTGGGCACTGAAGCTTTCTTT.

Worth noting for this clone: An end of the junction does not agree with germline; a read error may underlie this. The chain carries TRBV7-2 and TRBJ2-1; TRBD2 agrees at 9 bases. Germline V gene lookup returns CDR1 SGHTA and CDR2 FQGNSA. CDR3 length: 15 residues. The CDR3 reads CASSLATSSGEIVIF. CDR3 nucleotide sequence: TGTGCCAGCAGCTTAGCGACTTCTAGCGGGGAGATCGTAATCTTC.

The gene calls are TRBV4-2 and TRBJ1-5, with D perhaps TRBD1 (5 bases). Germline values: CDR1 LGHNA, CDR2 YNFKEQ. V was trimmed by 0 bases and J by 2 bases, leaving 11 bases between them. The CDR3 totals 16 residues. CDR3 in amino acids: CASSQDIQGRNQPQHF. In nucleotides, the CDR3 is TGTGCCAGCAGCCAAGATATTCAGGGCCGCAATCAGCCCCAGCATTTT.

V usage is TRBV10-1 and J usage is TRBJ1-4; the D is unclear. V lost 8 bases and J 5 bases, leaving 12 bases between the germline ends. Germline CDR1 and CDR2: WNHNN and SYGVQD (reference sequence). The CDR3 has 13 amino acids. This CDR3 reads CASGGRRNEKLFF. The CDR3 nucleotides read TGCGCCAGCGGTGGGAGGCGGAATGAAAAACTGTTTTTT.

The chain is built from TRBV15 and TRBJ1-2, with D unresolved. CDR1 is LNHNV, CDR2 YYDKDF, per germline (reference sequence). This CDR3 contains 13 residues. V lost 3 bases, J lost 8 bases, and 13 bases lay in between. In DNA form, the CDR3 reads TGTGCCACCAGCAGGAAGGAATATCAAGGCTACACCTTC. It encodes CATSRKEYQGYTF.

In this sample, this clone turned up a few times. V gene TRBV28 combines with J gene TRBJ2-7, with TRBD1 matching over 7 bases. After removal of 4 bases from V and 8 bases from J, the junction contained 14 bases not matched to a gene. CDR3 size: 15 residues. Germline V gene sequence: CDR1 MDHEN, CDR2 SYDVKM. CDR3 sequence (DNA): TGTGCCAGCAGTTCTCAGCCCACAGGGGCCCCCAAGCAGTACTTC. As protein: CASSSQPTGAPKQYF.

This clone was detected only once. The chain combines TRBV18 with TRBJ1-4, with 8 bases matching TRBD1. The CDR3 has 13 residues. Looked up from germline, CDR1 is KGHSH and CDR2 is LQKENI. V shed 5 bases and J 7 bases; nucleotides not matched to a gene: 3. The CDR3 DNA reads TGTGCCAGCTCATCGGGACAGGTTGAAAAACTGTTTTTT. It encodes CASSSGQVEKLFF.

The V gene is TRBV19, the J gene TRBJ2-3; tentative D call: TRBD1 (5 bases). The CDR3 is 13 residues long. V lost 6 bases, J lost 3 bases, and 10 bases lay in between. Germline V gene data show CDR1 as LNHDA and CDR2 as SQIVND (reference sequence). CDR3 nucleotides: TGTGCCAGTAGCCGACAGTGGACAGATACGCAGTATTTT. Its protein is CASSRQWTDTQYF.

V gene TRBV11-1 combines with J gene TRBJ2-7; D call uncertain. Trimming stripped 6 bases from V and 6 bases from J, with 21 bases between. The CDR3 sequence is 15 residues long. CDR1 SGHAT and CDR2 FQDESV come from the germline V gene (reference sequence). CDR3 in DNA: TGTGCCAGCAGATACTCTGGGCAGGTAGAAGGCGAGCAGTACTTC. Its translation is CASRYSGQVEGEQYF.

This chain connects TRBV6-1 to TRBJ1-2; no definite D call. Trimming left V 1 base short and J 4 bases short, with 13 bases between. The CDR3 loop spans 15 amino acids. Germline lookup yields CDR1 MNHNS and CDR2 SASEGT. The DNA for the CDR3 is TGTGCCAGCAGTGAAGAATTCGGGTACTCCTATGGCTACACCTTC. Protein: CASSEEFGYSYGYTF.

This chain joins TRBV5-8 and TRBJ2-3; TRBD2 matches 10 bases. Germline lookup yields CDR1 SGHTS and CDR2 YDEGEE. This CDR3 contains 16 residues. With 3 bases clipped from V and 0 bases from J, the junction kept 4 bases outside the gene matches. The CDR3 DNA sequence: TGTGCCAGCAGCTCGTGGACTAGCGGTAGCACAGATACGCAGTATTTT. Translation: CASSSWTSGSTDTQYF. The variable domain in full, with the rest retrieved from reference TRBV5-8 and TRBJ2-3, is EAGVTQSPTHLIKTRGQQATLRCSPISGHTSVYWYQQALGLGLQFLLWYDEGEERNRGNFPPRFSGRQFPNYSSELNVNALELEDSALYLCASSSWTSGSTDTQYFGPGTRLTVL.

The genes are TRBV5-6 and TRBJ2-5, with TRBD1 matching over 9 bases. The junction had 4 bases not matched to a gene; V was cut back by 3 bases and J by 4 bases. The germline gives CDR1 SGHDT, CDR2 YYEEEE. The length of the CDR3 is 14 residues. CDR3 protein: CASSWDRARETQYF. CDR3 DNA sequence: TGTGCCAGCAGCTGGGACAGGGCCAGAGAGACCCAGTACTTC.

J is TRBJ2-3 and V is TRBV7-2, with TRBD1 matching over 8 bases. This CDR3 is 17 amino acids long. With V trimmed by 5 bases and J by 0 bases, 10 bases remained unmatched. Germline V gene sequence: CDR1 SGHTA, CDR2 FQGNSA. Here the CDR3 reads CASSKGQGAGSTDTQYF. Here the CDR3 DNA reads TGTGCCAGCAGCAAAGGGCAGGGGGCTGGCAGCACAGATACGCAGTATTTT.

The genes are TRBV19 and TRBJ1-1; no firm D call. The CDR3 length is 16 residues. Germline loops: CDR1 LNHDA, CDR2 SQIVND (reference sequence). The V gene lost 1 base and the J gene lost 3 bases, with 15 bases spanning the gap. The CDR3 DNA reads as TGTGCCAGTAGTATAGCCCCGGATTCTTCTGACACTGAAGCTTTCTTT. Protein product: CASSIAPDSSDTEAFF.

This CDR3 reads CASRTSGSSYNEQFF. The CDR3 nucleotides read TGTGCCAGCAGGACTAGCGGAAGCTCCTACAATGAGCAGTTCTTC. The genes are TRBV7-3 and TRBJ2-1; TRBD2 agrees at 9 bases. Trimming at V came to 6 bases and at J to 0 bases, leaving 3 bases not matched to a gene. The V gene's germline CDR1 is SGHTA and CDR2 FQGTGA. The CDR3 covers 15 residues.

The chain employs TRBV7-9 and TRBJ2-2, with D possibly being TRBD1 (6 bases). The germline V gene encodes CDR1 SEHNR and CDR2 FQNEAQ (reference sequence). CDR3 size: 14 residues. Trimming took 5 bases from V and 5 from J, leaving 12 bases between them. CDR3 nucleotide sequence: TGTGCCAGCAGCGCAGGGGTGGAGACCGGGGAGCTGTTTTTT. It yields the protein CASSAGVETGELFF.

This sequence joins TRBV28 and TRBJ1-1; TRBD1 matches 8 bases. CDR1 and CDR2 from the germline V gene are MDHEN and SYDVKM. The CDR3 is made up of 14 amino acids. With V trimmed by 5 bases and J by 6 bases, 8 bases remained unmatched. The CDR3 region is CASSPLDRVAEAFF. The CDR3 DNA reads TGTGCCAGCAGTCCTTTGGACAGGGTCGCTGAAGCTTTCTTT.

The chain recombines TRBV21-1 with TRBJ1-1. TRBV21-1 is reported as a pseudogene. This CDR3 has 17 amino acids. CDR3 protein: CASSNRVRGDLNTEAFF. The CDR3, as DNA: TGTGCCAGCAGCAACCGTGTGAGGGGGGACTTGAACACTGAAGCTTTCTTT.

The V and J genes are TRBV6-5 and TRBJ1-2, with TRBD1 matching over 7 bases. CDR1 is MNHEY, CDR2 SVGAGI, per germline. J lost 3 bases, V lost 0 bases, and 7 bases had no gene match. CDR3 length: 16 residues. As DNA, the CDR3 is TGTGCCAGCAGTTACTCTGGACAGGCATTATACTATGGCTACACCTTC. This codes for CASSYSGQALYYGYTF.

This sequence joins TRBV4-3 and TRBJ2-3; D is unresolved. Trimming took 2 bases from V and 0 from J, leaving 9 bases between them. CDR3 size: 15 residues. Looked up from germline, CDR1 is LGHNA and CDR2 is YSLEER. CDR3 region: CASSQRSGSTDTQYF. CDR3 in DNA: TGCGCCAGCAGCCAAAGGTCGGGTAGCACAGATACGCAGTATTTT.

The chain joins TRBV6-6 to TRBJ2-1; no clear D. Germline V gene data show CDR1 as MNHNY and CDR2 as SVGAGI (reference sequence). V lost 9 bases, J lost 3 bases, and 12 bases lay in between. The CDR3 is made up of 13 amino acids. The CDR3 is CASGGLYYNEQFF. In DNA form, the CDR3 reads TGTGCCAGTGGTGGGCTCTACTACAATGAGCAGTTCTTC.

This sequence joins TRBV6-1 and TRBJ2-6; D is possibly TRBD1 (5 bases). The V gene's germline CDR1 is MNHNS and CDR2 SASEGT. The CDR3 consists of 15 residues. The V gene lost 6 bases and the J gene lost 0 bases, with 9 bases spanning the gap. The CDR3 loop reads CASRVRGSGANVLTF. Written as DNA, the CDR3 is TGTGCCAGCAGAGTAAGGGGCTCTGGGGCCAACGTCCTGACTTTC.

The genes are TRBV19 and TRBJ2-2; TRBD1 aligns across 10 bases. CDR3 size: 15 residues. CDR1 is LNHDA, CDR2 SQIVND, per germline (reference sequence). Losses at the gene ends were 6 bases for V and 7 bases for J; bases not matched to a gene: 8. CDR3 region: CASSPGTGVVGELFF. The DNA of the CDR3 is TGTGCCAGTAGCCCCGGGACAGGGGTAGTCGGGGAGCTGTTTTTT.

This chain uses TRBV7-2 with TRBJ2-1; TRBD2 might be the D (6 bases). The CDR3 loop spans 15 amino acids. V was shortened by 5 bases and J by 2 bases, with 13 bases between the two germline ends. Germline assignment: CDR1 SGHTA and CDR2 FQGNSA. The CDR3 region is CASSPQRATYNEQFF. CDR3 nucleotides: TGTGCCAGCAGCCCGCAGCGGGCAACCTACAATGAGCAGTTCTTC.

For the CDR3, the DNA is TGTGCCAGCAGTTTGCGGAGCATGAACACTGAAGCTTTCTTT. Amino acid sequence: CASSLRSMNTEAFF. V usage is TRBV28 and J usage is TRBJ1-1, with D unclear. Germline CDR1 MDHEN, CDR2 SYDVKM. CDR3 size: 14 residues. Deletions cut 3 bases from V and 0 bases from J, with 8 bases between.

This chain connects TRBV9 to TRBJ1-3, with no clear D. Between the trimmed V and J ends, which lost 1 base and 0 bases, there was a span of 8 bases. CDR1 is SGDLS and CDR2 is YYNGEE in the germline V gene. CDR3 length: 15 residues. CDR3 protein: CASSVTPYSGNTIYF. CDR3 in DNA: TGTGCCAGCAGCGTAACACCCTACTCTGGAAACACCATATATTTT.

CDR3 in DNA: TGTGCCAGCAGTGACGGAGGGGGCTACACCTTC. This translates into CASSDGGGYTF. The V and J genes are TRBV2 and TRBJ1-2, with unresolved D. Deletions cut 3 bases from V and 8 bases from J, with 7 bases between. The length of the CDR3 is 11 residues. In germline, CDR1 is SNHLY, CDR2 FYNNEI.